This TCR beta chain was recorded in a study of long-term antiretroviral therapy in people with HIV. On the study more broadly: It was about a decade after the earliest samples that the 2015 immediate-ART recommendation appeared.

At survey level, the immunoSEQ assay was run in its v3.0 version. Measured with immunoSEQ multiplex PCR; TCRdb has only the in-frame clones, and not every one. Of about 24,000 clones in the sample, 79% are singletons; the top ten hold 10%. Germline V gene lookup returns CDR1 SEHNR and CDR2 FQNEAQ (reference sequence). Trimming pared 1 base from V and 0 bases from J, leaving 12 bases between. This CDR3 region has 16 residues. This specimen was unsorted PBMCs, taken 1.2 years after starting antiretroviral therapy. The TCR originated in a woman in her forties with HIV. The chain carries TRBV7-9 and TRBJ1-2; the D gene is possibly TRBD1 (5 bases). DNA for the CDR3: TGTGCCAGCAGCTTAGTTCCGCGGGACTCTAACTATGGCTACACCTTC. This gives the protein CASSLVPRDSNYGYTF.